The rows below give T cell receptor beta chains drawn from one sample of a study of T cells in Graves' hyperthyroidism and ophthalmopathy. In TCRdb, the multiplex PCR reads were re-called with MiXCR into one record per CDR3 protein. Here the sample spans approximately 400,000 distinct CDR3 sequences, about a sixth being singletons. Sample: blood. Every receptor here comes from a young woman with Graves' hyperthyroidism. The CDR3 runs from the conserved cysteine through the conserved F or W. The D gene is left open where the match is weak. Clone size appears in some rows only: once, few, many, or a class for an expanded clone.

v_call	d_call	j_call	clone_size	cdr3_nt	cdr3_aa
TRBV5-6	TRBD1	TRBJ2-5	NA	TGTGCCAGCAGCGGAGGGACAGGGACCCCGGAGACCCAGTACTTC	CASSGGTGTPETQYF
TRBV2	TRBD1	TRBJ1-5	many	TGTGCCAGCAGTGGAATCTGGGACAGGTTCAATCAGCCCCAGCATTTT	CASSGIWDRFNQPQHF
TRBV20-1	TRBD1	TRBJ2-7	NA	TGCAGTGCTAGAGATCGAAGGACAGGGTCAGAGGGGGAGCAGTACTTC	CSARDRRTGSEGEQYF
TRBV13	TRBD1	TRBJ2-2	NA	TGTGCCAGCAGCTCCGGACAGGGGTTCACCGGGGAGCTGTTTTTT	CASSSGQGFTGELFF
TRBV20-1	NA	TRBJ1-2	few	TGCAGTGCTAGTACACAAGTTTTCTACACCTTC	CSASTQVFYTF
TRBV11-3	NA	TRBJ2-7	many	TGTGCCAGCAGCTTAGAGGGAGAGCAGTACTTC	CASSLEGEQYF
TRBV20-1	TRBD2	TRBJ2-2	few	TGCAGTGCTAGTCGGGGGGAGAGAACCGGGGAGCTGTTTTTT	CSASRGERTGELFF
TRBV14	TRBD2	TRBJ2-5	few	TGTGCCAGCAGCCAACGCGGGGGTTTAAAAGAGACCCAGTACTTC	CASSQRGGLKETQYF
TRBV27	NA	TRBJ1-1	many	TGTGCCAGCAGTTTACGCCTCCCGACAGGCAACACTGAAGCTTTCTTT	CASSLRLPTGNTEAFF
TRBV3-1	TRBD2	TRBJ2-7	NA	TGTGCCAGCAGTTCCTTAGGAGGTAGCGGGAGCTACGAGCAGTACTTC	CASSSLGGSGSYEQYF
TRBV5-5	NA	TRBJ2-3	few	TGTGCCAGCAGCTGGGTTTTAGCGGATACGCAGTATTTT	CASSWVLADTQYF
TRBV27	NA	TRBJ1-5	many	TGTGCCAGCAGTCCCGGTTGGGGGCAGCCCCAGCATTTT	CASSPGWGQPQHF
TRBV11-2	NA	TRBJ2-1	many	TGTGCCAGCAGTTCCCCTCGGTGGGGGCTGTGGGCGCAGTTCTTC	CASSSPRWGLWAQFF
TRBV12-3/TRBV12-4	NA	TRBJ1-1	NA	TGTGCCAGCAGGCCCATGGGTACCACTGAAGCTTTCTTT	CASRPMGTTEAFF
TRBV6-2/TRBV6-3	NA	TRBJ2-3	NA	TGTGCCAGCAGTGCCTCTGGGGTTGATACGCAGTATTTT	CASSASGVDTQYF
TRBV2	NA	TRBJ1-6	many	TGTGCCAGCAGTCCCCGACAGACGAATTCACCCCTCCACTTT	CASSPRQTNSPLHF
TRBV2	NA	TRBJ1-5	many	TGTGCCAGCAGTGGGACGGCCATGGGTTTAGGGCCCCAGCATTTT	CASSGTAMGLGPQHF
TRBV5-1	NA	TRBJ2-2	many	TGCGCCAGCAGCGCTTACACCGGGGAGCTGTTTTTT	CASSAYTGELFF
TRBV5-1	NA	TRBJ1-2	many	TGCGCCAGCAGCTGGCTTGGGGGAACTGGCTACACCTTC	CASSWLGGTGYTF
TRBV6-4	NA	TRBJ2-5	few	TGTGCCAGCAGTTGGGCGGGGCTCCAAGAGACCCAGTACTTC	CASSWAGLQETQYF
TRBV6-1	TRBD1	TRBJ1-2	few	TGTGCCAGCCGGACAGGCATTAACTATGGCTACACCTTC	CASRTGINYGYTF